This TCR beta chain was observed in a study of blood T cells in healthy people across ages. Findings and caveats of the study: The study found more naive CD4+ cells and higher diversity in long-lived than aged donors.

Combining a sample-barcoded 5' primer with a J-beta primer mix, a second PCR ran for about 6 to 11 cycles. A tag from a template-switch adaptor with 12 random nucleotides marked each cDNA molecule. From the 5' RACE reads, TCRdb called clonotypes with MiXCR, one entry per CDR3 protein. The sample includes over 1,500,000 distinct CDR3 sequences, 40% to 55% of them seen just once. To note about this clonotype: The antigen remains undetermined.

V gave up 7 bases and J gave up 7 bases; unmatched junction bases: 6. The CDR3 length is 13 residues. The chain uses TRBV12-3 or TRBV12-4 and TRBJ2-5; 10 positions agree with TRBD1. Material: blood. The sequence was collected from a woman between 35 and 50 years old in good health. The CDR3 sequence: CASTDRGPGTQYF. As DNA, the CDR3 is TGTGCCAGCACTGACAGGGGGCCGGGGACCCAGTACTTC.